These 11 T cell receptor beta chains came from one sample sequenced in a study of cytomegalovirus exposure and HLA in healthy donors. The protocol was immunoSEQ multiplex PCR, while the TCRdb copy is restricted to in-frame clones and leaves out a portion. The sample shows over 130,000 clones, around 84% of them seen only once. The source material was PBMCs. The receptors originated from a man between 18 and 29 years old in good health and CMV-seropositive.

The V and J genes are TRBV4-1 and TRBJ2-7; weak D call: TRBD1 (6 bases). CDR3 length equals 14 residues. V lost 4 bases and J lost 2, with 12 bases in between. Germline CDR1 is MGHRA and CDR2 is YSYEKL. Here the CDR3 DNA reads TGCGCCAGCAGCCCCGGCAGGGGTGCCTACGAGCAGTACTTC. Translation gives CASSPGRGAYEQYF.

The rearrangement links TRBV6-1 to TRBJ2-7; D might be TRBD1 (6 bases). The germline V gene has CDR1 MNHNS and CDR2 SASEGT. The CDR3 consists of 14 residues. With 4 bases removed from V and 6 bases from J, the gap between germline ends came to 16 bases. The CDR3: CASSVTGRGGEQYF. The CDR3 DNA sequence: TGTGCCAGCAGTGTAACAGGGCGTGGCGGCGAGCAGTACTTC.

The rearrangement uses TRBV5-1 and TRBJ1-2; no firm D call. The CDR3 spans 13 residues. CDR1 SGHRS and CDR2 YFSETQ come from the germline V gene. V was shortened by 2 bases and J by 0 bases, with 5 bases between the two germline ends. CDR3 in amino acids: CASSLSTNYGYTF. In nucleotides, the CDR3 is TGCGCCAGCAGCTTATCCACTAACTATGGCTACACCTTC.

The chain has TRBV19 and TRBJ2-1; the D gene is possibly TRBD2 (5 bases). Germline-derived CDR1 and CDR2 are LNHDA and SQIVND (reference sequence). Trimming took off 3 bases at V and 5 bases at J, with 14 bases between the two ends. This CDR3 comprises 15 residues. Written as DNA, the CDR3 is TGTGCCAGTAGTATCGCTAGCATGCGTAACAATGAGCAGTTCTTC. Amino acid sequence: CASSIASMRNNEQFF.

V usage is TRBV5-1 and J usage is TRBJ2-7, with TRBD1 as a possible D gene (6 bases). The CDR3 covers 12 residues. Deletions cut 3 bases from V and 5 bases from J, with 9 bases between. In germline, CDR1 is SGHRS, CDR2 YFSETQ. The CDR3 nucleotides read TGCGCCAGCAGCTCAGGACAGCACGAGCAGTACTTC. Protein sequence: CASSSGQHEQYF.

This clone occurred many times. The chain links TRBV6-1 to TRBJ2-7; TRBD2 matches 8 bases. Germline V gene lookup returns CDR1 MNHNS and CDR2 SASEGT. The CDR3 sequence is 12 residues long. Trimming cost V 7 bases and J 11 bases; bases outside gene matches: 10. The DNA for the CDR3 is TGTGCCAGCAAAGCAGGACTAGCTCGGGAGTACTTC. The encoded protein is CASKAGLAREYF.

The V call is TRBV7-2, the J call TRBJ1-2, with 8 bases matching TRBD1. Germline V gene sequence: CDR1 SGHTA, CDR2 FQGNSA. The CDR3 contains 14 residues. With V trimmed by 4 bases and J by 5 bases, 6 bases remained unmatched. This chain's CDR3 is CASSSGQGWYGYTF. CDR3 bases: TGTGCCAGCAGCTCCGGACAGGGATGGTATGGCTACACCTTC.

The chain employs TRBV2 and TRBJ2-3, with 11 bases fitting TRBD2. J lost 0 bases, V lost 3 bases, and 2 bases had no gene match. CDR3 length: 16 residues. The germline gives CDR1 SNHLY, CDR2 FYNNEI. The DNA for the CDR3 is TGTGCCAGCAGTGAGGGACTAGCGGCTAGCACAGATACGCAGTATTTT. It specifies CASSEGLAASTDTQYF.

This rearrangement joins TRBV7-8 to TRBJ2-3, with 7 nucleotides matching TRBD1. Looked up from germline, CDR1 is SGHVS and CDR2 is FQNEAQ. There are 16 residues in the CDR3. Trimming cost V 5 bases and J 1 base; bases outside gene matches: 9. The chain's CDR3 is CASSPRGREGTDTQYF. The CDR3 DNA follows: TGTGCCAGCAGCCCGAGGGGGCGCGAGGGCACAGATACGCAGTATTTT.

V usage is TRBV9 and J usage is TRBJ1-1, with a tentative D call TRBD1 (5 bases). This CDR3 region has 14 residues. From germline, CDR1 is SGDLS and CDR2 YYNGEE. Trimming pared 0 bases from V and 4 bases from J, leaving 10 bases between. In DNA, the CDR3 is TGTGCCAGCAGCGTAGACCATGGGGCCACTGAAGCTTTCTTT. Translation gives CASSVDHGATEAFF.

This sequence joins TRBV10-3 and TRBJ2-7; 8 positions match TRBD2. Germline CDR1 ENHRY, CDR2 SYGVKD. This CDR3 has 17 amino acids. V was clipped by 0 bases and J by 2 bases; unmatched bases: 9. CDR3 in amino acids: CAISESEGSGTAYEQYF. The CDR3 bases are TGTGCCATCAGTGAGTCTGAGGGTAGCGGGACGGCCTACGAGCAGTACTTC.